This T cell receptor (beta chain) stems from a study of blood T cell repertoires in COVID-19. The method was immunoSEQ multiplex PCR; TCRdb's version includes in-frame clones alone and lacks a portion of them. The repertoire includes roughly 220,000 clones, around 88% of them detected once, and roughly 14% sits in the top ten. Germline V gene sequence: CDR1 GTSNPN, CDR2 SVGIG (reference sequence). This CDR3 is 14 amino acids long. V lost 1 base, J lost 6 bases, and 16 bases lay in between. Sequencing was done on a sample of PBMCs or T cells enriched from blood (not recorded which). This sequence joins TRBV30 and TRBJ2-7; tentative D call: TRBD2 (5 bases). This TCR was sampled from a woman aged 50 to 60 with acute COVID-19. For the CDR3, the DNA is TGTGCCTGGAGTGCCGGAGGAGGAGGTGTCGAGCAGTACTTC. It yields the protein CAWSAGGGGVEQYF. Combining the CDR3 with reference TRBV30 and TRBJ2-7 gives the whole variable domain SQTIHQWPATLVQPVGSPLSLECTVEGTSNPNLYWYRQAAGRGLQLLFYSVGIGQISSEVPQNLSASRPQDRQFILSSKKLLLSDSGFYLCAWSAGGGGVEQYFGPGTRLTVT.